Presented here are 7 T cell receptor beta chains from one specimen sequenced in a study of blood T cells in healthy people across ages. Then a second PCR, running about 6 to 11 cycles, was carried out with a sample-barcoded 5' primer and a J-beta primer mix. TCRdb analysed the 5' RACE reads with MiXCR anew, one entry per CDR3 protein. This sample has around 1.7 million distinct CDR3 sequences, with over 25% found just once. Sequencing input: blood. The receptors shown here come from a woman aged 30 to 39 in good health.

This clonotype was seen more than once but under ten times. V is TRBV6-6 and J is TRBJ1-5; TRBD1 is a possible D gene (5 bases). V lost 1 base to trimming and J lost 2 bases, with 15 bases between them. The V gene's germline CDR1 is MNHNY and CDR2 SVGAGI (reference sequence). The CDR3 contains 17 residues. CDR3 sequence: CASSYYGAAMGNQPQHF. DNA of the CDR3: TGTGCCAGCAGTTACTATGGGGCGGCCATGGGCAATCAGCCCCAGCATTTT.

This chain's CDR3 is CASSQAAGGIYEQYF. The CDR3 coding sequence is TGCGCCAGCAGCCAAGCTGCAGGGGGAATCTACGAGCAGTACTTC. This chain connects TRBV4-1 to TRBJ2-7; 7 nucleotides match TRBD1. The CDR3 contains 15 residues. Per germline, CDR1 MGHRA and CDR2 YSYEKL. Unmatched junction bases numbered 6, after V lost 1 base and J lost 3 bases.

The sample holds a few counts of this clonotype. The gene calls are TRBV5-1 and TRBJ1-2; TRBD1 matches 8 bases. J gave up 4 bases and V 1 base, and 6 bases lay outside the gene matches. The germline gives CDR1 SGHRS, CDR2 YFSETQ. The CDR3 extends over 15 amino acids. The CDR3 loop reads CASSLSRQGTYGYTF. The CDR3 DNA sequence: TGCGCCAGCAGCTTGTCGCGACAGGGGACCTATGGCTACACCTTC.

There are a few counts of this clonotype. The rearrangement links TRBV28 to TRBJ2-7; D may be TRBD1 (5 bases). V lost 8 bases to trimming and J lost 0 bases, with 8 bases between them. The CDR3 length is 12 residues. Per germline, CDR1 MDHEN and CDR2 SYDVKM. The CDR3 protein is CASQGRSYEQYF. In DNA, the CDR3 is TGTGCCAGCCAGGGCCGCTCCTACGAGCAGTACTTC.

This chain links TRBV28 with TRBJ2-5, with D maybe TRBD2 (5 bases). The V end was cut by 7 bases, the J end by 3 bases, with 15 bases between. The CDR3 sequence is 14 residues long. Per the germline V gene, CDR1 is MDHEN and CDR2 is SYDVKM. Written as DNA, the CDR3 is TGTGCCAGCACCCCTGGCAGGCGGGAAGAGACCCAGTACTTC. Translation: CASTPGRREETQYF. The full variable domain, with the rest looked up from reference TRBV28 and TRBJ2-5, is DVKVTQSSRYLVKRTGEKVFLECVQDMDHENMFWYRQDPGLGLRLIYFSYDVKMKEKGDIPEGYSVSREKKERFSLILESASTNQTSMYLCASTPGRREETQYFGPGTRLLVL.

This clonotype was seen more than once but under ten times. This chain uses TRBV4-2 with TRBJ2-7; no firm D call. V was cut by 4 bases and J by 3 bases, with 13 bases left in between. This CDR3 has 14 residues. CDR1 is LGHNA, CDR2 YNFKEQ, per germline. CDR3 sequence reads: CASSREAPNYEQYF. The CDR3 DNA reads as TGTGCCAGCAGCCGAGAGGCCCCCAACTACGAGCAGTACTTC.

V gene TRBV29-1 combines with J gene TRBJ2-3; 10 nucleotides align to TRBD2. In germline, CDR1 is SQVTM, CDR2 ANQGSEA. The CDR3 is 14 amino acids. V shed 8 bases, J shed 4 bases, and the junction held 9 bases outside the gene matches. In DNA form, the CDR3 reads TGCAGCCTAGATAGCGGGAGGCGGTCAGATACGCAGTATTTT. As protein: CSLDSGRRSDTQYF.